The sequence of this T cell receptor beta chain was determined in a study of blood T cell repertoires in COVID-19. V lost 4 bases, J lost 4 bases, and 3 bases stayed unmatched. The CDR3 consists of 15 residues. Germline CDR1 reads KGHDR; CDR2 reads SFDVKD. Sequenced by immunoSEQ multiplex PCR; TCRdb stores in-frame clones only, minus some. The table includes 150,000 to 200,000 clones, around four fifths detected once. The rearrangement joins TRBV24-1 to TRBJ2-7; 13 bases are shared with TRBD2. The sample consisted of peripheral blood. The clonotype comes from a man between 60 and 75 years old with COVID-19, enrolled during active disease. The CDR3 bases are TGTGCCACCAGTGACCCACTAGCGGGAGGGTACGAGCAGTACTTC. Encoded protein: CATSDPLAGGYEQYF.